One T cell receptor beta chain is described in this entry. The antigen is unknown. A much more abundant neighbour one base away suggests this may be a read error. The entry originates in a study of breast tumors, draining lymph nodes, adjacent tissues. Overall study findings and caveats: Tumor repertoires ranked between lymph nodes and nontumor tissue in diversity, with V and J gene preferences. Luminal-like breast cancer showed significantly greater tumor-nontumor repertoire similarity than basal-like breast cancer did.

Samples came from axillary lymph nodes draining the breast cancer. J lost 6 bases, V lost 6 bases, and 28 bases had no gene match. The CDR3 has 21 residues. Germline V gives CDR1 LNHDA, CDR2 SQIVND (reference sequence). TCRdb re-called the multiplex PCR reads through MiXCR, storing one row per CDR3 protein. The top ten clones hold about 3.9% of a sample with 170,000 or so distinct CDR3 sequences, around a third of them seen once. Sample: axillary lymph node tissue. This rearrangement joins TRBV19 to TRBJ2-2; 7 bases are shared with TRBD2. The TCR was taken from a female donor with breast cancer. Some clones in this sample may be carry-over from other donors' samples. This CDR3 reads CASRSTQRDGPGARAAGELFF. The CDR3 DNA reads as TGTGCCAGTAGATCTACCCAGCGGGACGGACCCGGAGCGAGGGCGGCCGGGGAGCTGTTTTTT. The whole variable domain, filled in from reference TRBV19 and TRBJ2-2, reads DGGITQSPKYLFRKEGQNVTLSCEQNLNHDAMYWYRQDPGQGLRLIYYSQIVNDFQKGDIAEGYSVSREKKESFPLTVTSAQKNPTAFYLCASRSTQRDGPGARAAGELFFGEGSRLTVL.